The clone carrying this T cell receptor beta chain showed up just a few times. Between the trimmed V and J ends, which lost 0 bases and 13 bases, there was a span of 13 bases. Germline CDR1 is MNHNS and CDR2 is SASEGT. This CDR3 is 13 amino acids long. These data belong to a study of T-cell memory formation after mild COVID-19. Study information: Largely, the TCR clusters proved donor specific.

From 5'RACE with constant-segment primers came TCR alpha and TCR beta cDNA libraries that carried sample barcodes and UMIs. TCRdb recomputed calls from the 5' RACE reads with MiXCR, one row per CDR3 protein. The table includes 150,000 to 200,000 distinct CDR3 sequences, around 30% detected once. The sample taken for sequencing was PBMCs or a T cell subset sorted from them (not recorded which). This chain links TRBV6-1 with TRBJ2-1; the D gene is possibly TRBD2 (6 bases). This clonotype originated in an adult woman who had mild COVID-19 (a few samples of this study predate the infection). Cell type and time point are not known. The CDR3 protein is CASSEAGLAFQFF. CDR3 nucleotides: TGTGCCAGCAGTGAAGCTGGGCTAGCGTTCCAGTTCTTC.